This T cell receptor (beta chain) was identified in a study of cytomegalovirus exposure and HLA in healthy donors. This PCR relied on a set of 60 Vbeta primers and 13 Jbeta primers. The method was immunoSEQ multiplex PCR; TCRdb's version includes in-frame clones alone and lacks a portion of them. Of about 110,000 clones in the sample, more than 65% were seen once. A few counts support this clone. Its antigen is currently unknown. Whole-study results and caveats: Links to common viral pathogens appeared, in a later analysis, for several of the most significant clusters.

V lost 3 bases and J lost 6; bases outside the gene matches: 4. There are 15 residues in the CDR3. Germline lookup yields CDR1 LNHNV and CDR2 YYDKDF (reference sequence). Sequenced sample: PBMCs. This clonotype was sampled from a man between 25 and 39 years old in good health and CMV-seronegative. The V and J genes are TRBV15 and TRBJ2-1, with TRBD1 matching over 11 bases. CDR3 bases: TGTGCCACCAGCAGCCGGACAGGGGGCTTCAATGAGCAGTTCTTC. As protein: CATSSRTGGFNEQFF.